One sample yielded the 13 T cell receptor beta chains listed below, sequenced in a study of shared clonotypes between healthy human individuals. The method was immunoSEQ multiplex PCR; TCRdb's version includes in-frame clones alone and lacks a portion of them. Found here are more than 850,000 clones, roughly 74% of them singletons; the top ten hold under 0.6%. The sequencing sample was made of memory CD4+ T cells from PBMCs. Indicated subset: CD45RA-negative fraction. The source of these receptors is a man younger than 30 in good health. Some clones in this sample may be carry-over from other donors' samples.

The rearrangement links TRBV7-8 to TRBJ2-2; 7 nucleotides align to TRBD2. Germline V gene sequence: CDR1 SGHVS, CDR2 FQNEAQ. J was trimmed by 1 base and V by 1 base; bases with no gene match: 3. There are 16 residues in the CDR3. CDR3 sequence: CASSLGASGNTGELFF. The CDR3 bases are TGTGCCAGCAGCTTAGGGGCTAGCGGGAACACCGGGGAGCTGTTTTTT.

The rearrangement joins TRBV7-3 to TRBJ2-7; the D gene is possibly TRBD2 (5 bases). With 3 bases removed from V and 2 bases from J, the gap between germline ends came to 11 bases. CDR3 length: 14 amino acids. Germline values: CDR1 SGHTA, CDR2 FQGTGA. CDR3 nucleotide sequence: TGTGCCAGCAGCTTGGCCGGGGTGCCCTACGAGCAGTACTTC. Translated: CASSLAGVPYEQYF.

The genes are TRBV19 and TRBJ1-1; D is ambiguous. The CDR3 extends over 13 amino acids. V dropped 3 bases and J dropped 6 bases, with 11 bases sitting between them. Germline CDR1 reads LNHDA; CDR2 reads SQIVND (reference sequence). In DNA form, the CDR3 reads TGTGCCAGTAGTATCGTATCCTATGCTGAAGCTTTCTTT. As protein: CASSIVSYAEAFF.

V gene TRBV10-3 combines with J gene TRBJ1-2; 10 bases are a match to TRBD1. V was pared by 6 bases and J by 0 bases, with 7 bases of the junction left unmatched. The CDR3 is made up of 16 amino acids. Germline V CDR1 and CDR2: ENHRY, SYGVKD. This chain's CDR3 is CAIRGTGAPSNYGYTF. The CDR3 bases are TGTGCCATCAGGGGGACAGGGGCCCCCTCTAACTATGGCTACACCTTC.

This sequence joins TRBV5-6 and TRBJ2-3, with D maybe TRBD1 (5 bases). V was pared by 1 base and J by 1 base, with 7 bases between. This CDR3 has 14 amino acids. Germline CDR1 SGHDT, CDR2 YYEEEE. Here the CDR3 reads CASSLYRRTDTQYF. In nucleotides, the CDR3 is TGTGCCAGCAGCTTGTACAGGCGCACAGATACGCAGTATTTT.

For this clone: A junction end diverges from the germline sequence, so it may reflect a read error. This chain links TRBV5-4 with TRBJ2-7; D ambiguous. Germline CDR1 is SGHNT and CDR2 is YYREEE (reference sequence). This CDR3 contains 13 residues. The CDR3 nucleotides read TGTGCCAGCAGCCTTAAACCCTCCTGCGAGCAGTACTTC. Protein product: CASSLKPSCEQYF.

The rearrangement joins TRBV18 to TRBJ2-5, with 7 bases matching TRBD2. The CDR3 is 15 amino acids. J gave up 4 bases and V 0 bases, and 5 bases lay outside the gene matches. CDR1 is KGHSH, CDR2 LQKENI, per germline. This CDR3 is CASSPPTTSAETQYF. The CDR3 DNA is TGTGCCAGCTCACCACCGACCACTAGCGCAGAGACCCAGTACTTC.

This chain links TRBV11-2 with TRBJ1-3, with D unresolved. V lost 4 bases, J lost 1 base, and 14 bases lay in between. The V gene's germline CDR1 is SGHAT and CDR2 FQNNGV. There are 16 residues in the CDR3. CDR3 nucleotides: TGTGCCAGCAGCTCCCCCGGTAGGCTATCTGGAAACACCATATATTTT. Its protein is CASSSPGRLSGNTIYF.

The chain joins TRBV7-3 to TRBJ2-2; D remains unclear. V was cut by 5 bases and J by 8 bases, with 9 bases left in between. This CDR3 is 12 amino acids long. From germline, CDR1 is SGHTA and CDR2 FQGTGA. This CDR3 reads CASSPGGGELFF. The CDR3 DNA sequence: TGTGCCAGCAGCCCCGGCGGAGGGGAGCTGTTTTTT.

For this clone: Distinct nucleotide sequences in the sample also encode this CDR3. CDR3 sequence: CASSLGQGADTQYF. The CDR3 DNA reads as TGTGCCAGCAGCTTGGGACAGGGTGCAGATACGCAGTATTTT. The chain links TRBV5-4 to TRBJ2-3; 7 bases are a match to TRBD1. The germline gives CDR1 SGHNT, CDR2 YYREEE (reference sequence). The length of the CDR3 is 14 residues. With 0 bases clipped from V and 4 bases from J, the junction kept 2 bases outside the gene matches.

On this clone: This may arise from a read error, as a much more abundant clone is one base away. Different DNA sequences within this sample yield the same CDR3. The chain combines TRBV11-2 with TRBJ2-1; 9 bases agree with TRBD1. J was trimmed by 4 bases and V by 4 bases; bases with no gene match: 5. The CDR3 is 15 residues long. The germline gives CDR1 SGHAT, CDR2 FQNNGV. CDR3 DNA sequence: TGTGCCAGCAGCTCTACCGGGACAGGGTACAATGAGCAGTTCTTC. As protein: CASSSTGTGYNEQFF.

The V call is TRBV9, the J call TRBJ2-2; D gene ambiguous. Trimming removed 6 bases at V and 0 bases at J, with 12 bases between. The CDR3 contains 15 residues. CDR1 is SGDLS, CDR2 YYNGEE, per germline. CDR3 sequence reads: CASTPGGSNTGELFF. The CDR3 region has the DNA TGTGCCAGCACCCCGGGCGGCTCGAACACCGGGGAGCTGTTTTTT.

Details on this clone: Distinct nucleotide sequences in the sample also encode this CDR3. The rearrangement uses TRBV28 and TRBJ1-5; a possible D gene is TRBD1 (5 bases). Germline V gene data show CDR1 as MDHEN and CDR2 as SYDVKM. The CDR3 contains 14 residues. V was trimmed by 4 bases and J by 4 bases, leaving 11 bases between them. CDR3 sequence reads: CASSSGGSNQPQHF. The CDR3 DNA sequence: TGTGCCAGCAGTTCTGGGGGGAGTAATCAGCCCCAGCATTTT.